Here is one TCR beta chain with its context. What it binds is unknown. These data belong to a study of CD4+ T cells in melanoma. Notes on the study in general: Neoantigen-specific CD4+ T cells in melanoma reportedly had diverse differentiation states. A reported correlation linked neoantigen-specific CD4+ T cells to CD8+, macrophage and B cell function.

The CDR3 contains 14 residues. The germline CDR1 and CDR2 sequences are SGHAT and FQNNGV. The V end lost 1 base, the J end lost 1 base, and 7 bases lay between the germline ends. Some clones are missing from TCRdb's copy, which holds only in-frame ones; the method was immunoSEQ multiplex PCR. This table has roughly 15,000 clones, around 76% appearing once. This sequence was found in a human donor with melanoma. This chain uses TRBV11-2 with TRBJ1-1; no reliable D call. The sample taken for sequencing was cells from a culture (not recorded whether cultured in vitro). The CDR3 DNA reads TGTGCCAGCAGCTTAGGGGTGGGGAACACTGAAGCTTTCTTT. Translation gives CASSLGVGNTEAFF.